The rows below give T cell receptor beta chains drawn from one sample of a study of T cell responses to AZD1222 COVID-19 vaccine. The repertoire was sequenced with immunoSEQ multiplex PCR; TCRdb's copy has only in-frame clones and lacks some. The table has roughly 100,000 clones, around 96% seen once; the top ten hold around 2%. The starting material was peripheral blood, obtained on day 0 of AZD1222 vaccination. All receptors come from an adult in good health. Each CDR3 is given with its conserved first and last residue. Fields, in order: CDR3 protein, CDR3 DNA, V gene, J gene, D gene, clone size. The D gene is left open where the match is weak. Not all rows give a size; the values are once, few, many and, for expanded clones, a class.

CDR3aa: CASSSIGFYEQYF
CDR3nt: TGTGCCAGCAGTTCTATAGGGTTCTACGAGCAGTACTTC
v_gene: TRBV6-5
j_gene: TRBJ2-7
d_gene: NA
abundance: NA

CDR3aa: CASSPLKGQGPSGANVLTF
CDR3nt: TGTGCCAGCAGCCCCTTAAAGGGACAGGGACCTTCTGGGGCCAACGTCCTGACTTTC
v_gene: TRBV3-1/TRBV3-2
j_gene: TRBJ2-6
d_gene: TRBD1
abundance: NA

CDR3aa: CASSGVSTDTQYF
CDR3nt: TGTGCCAGCTCCGGGGTTAGCACAGATACGCAGTATTTT
v_gene: TRBV9
j_gene: TRBJ2-3
d_gene: NA
abundance: NA

CDR3aa: CASSVDGGADTQYF
CDR3nt: TGTGCCAGCAGCGTAGATGGGGGGGCAGATACGCAGTATTTT
v_gene: TRBV9
j_gene: TRBJ2-3
d_gene: TRBD2
abundance: once

CDR3aa: CASSPRGDAYTEAFF
CDR3nt: TGTGCCAGCTCACCAAGGGGTGATGCTTACACTGAAGCTTTCTTT
v_gene: TRBV18
j_gene: TRBJ1-1
d_gene: NA
abundance: NA

CDR3aa: CASSSPKREITDTQYF
CDR3nt: TGTGCCAGCAGCTCCCCCAAGCGGGAGATTACAGATACGCAGTATTTT
v_gene: TRBV7-8
j_gene: TRBJ2-3
d_gene: TRBD2
abundance: NA

CDR3aa: CASSYTGLGVNTEAFF
CDR3nt: TGTGCCAGCAGCTACACAGGGCTTGGGGTGAACACTGAAGCTTTCTTT
v_gene: TRBV6-5
j_gene: TRBJ1-1
d_gene: NA
abundance: NA

CDR3aa: CASTPGGNQPQHF
CDR3nt: TGTGCCAGCACCCCCGGTGGGAATCAGCCCCAGCATTTT
v_gene: TRBV6-5
j_gene: TRBJ1-5
d_gene: NA
abundance: NA

CDR3aa: CASSEFRGPSEQYF
CDR3nt: TGTGCCAGCAGTGAATTCAGGGGCCCCTCCGAGCAGTACTTC
v_gene: TRBV6-1
j_gene: TRBJ2-7
d_gene: NA
abundance: once

CDR3aa: CASSPDPGDGYTF
CDR3nt: TGTGCCAGCTCACCGGACCCGGGGGATGGCTACACCTTC
v_gene: TRBV18
j_gene: TRBJ1-2
d_gene: NA
abundance: NA

CDR3aa: CASSRQLHSYNEQFF
CDR3nt: TGTGCCAGCAGCCGTCAGCTACACTCCTACAATGAGCAGTTCTTC
v_gene: TRBV7-9
j_gene: TRBJ2-1
d_gene: NA
abundance: NA

CDR3aa: CASTPYGAHGGYTF
CDR3nt: TGTGCCAGCACCCCTTACGGGGCTCACGGGGGCTACACCTTC
v_gene: TRBV7-8
j_gene: TRBJ1-2
d_gene: NA
abundance: NA

CDR3aa: CASSQGNRGGSNEKLFF
CDR3nt: TGCGCCAGCAGCCAAGGGAATAGGGGCGGTTCTAATGAAAAACTGTTTTTT
v_gene: TRBV4-1
j_gene: TRBJ1-4
d_gene: NA
abundance: NA

CDR3aa: CASSFQGTNTEAFF
CDR3nt: TGTGCCAGCAGTTTTCAGGGGACGAACACTGAAGCTTTCTTT
v_gene: TRBV28
j_gene: TRBJ1-1
d_gene: NA
abundance: NA

CDR3aa: CSASGPGAFF
CDR3nt: TGCAGTGCTAGCGGTCCGGGGGCTTTCTTT
v_gene: TRBV20-1
j_gene: TRBJ1-1
d_gene: NA
abundance: NA

CDR3aa: CASSSRQGMNTEAFF
CDR3nt: TGCGCCAGCAGCTCCCGACAGGGGATGAACACTGAAGCTTTCTTT
v_gene: TRBV5-1
j_gene: TRBJ1-1
d_gene: TRBD1
abundance: NA

CDR3aa: CASILSGGPLNEQFF
CDR3nt: TGTGCCAGCATATTGAGCGGGGGGCCCCTCAATGAGCAGTTCTTC
v_gene: TRBV7-8
j_gene: TRBJ2-1
d_gene: TRBD2
abundance: NA

CDR3aa: CASSLAPTYEQYF
CDR3nt: TGTGCCAGCAGCTTGGCACCCACCTACGAGCAGTACTTC
v_gene: TRBV5-4
j_gene: TRBJ2-7
d_gene: NA
abundance: NA

CDR3aa: CASSPTRSSSTDTQYF
CDR3nt: TGTGCCAGCTCACCGACTAGATCGTCTAGCACAGATACGCAGTATTTT
v_gene: TRBV18
j_gene: TRBJ2-3
d_gene: NA
abundance: NA

CDR3aa: CASSRVRPGQVYSGSYNEQFF
CDR3nt: TGCGCCAGCAGCCGCGTCCGGCCGGGACAGGTCTACTCGGGCTCCTACAATGAGCAGTTCTTC
v_gene: TRBV10-2
j_gene: TRBJ2-1
d_gene: TRBD1
abundance: NA

CDR3aa: CASSGPLRGTEAFF
CDR3nt: TGCGCCAGCAGCGGCCCTCTCAGAGGGACTGAAGCTTTCTTT
v_gene: TRBV4-1
j_gene: TRBJ1-1
d_gene: NA
abundance: many

CDR3aa: CASSYTGLAGGETQYF
CDR3nt: TGTGCCAGCAGCTACACAGGACTAGCGGGGGGAGAGACCCAGTACTTC
v_gene: TRBV7-9
j_gene: TRBJ2-5
d_gene: TRBD2
abundance: once

CDR3aa: CASSFLEAGANVLTF
CDR3nt: TGTGCCAGCAGCTTTCTGGAAGCTGGGGCCAACGTCCTGACTTTC
v_gene: TRBV5-5
j_gene: TRBJ2-6
d_gene: NA
abundance: NA

CDR3aa: CASSFGTGNYGYTF
CDR3nt: TGCGCCAGCAGCTTCGGGACGGGGAACTATGGCTACACCTTC
v_gene: TRBV5-1
j_gene: TRBJ1-2
d_gene: NA
abundance: NA

CDR3aa: CSEGTGDSPLHF
CDR3nt: TGCAGCGAAGGGACAGGGGACTCACCCCTCCACTTT
v_gene: TRBV29-1
j_gene: TRBJ1-6
d_gene: TRBD1
abundance: NA

CDR3aa: CASSLGSGASTDTQYF
CDR3nt: TGTGCCAGCAGCTTAGGGAGCGGGGCTAGCACAGATACGCAGTATTTT
v_gene: TRBV7-3
j_gene: TRBJ2-3
d_gene: TRBD2
abundance: NA